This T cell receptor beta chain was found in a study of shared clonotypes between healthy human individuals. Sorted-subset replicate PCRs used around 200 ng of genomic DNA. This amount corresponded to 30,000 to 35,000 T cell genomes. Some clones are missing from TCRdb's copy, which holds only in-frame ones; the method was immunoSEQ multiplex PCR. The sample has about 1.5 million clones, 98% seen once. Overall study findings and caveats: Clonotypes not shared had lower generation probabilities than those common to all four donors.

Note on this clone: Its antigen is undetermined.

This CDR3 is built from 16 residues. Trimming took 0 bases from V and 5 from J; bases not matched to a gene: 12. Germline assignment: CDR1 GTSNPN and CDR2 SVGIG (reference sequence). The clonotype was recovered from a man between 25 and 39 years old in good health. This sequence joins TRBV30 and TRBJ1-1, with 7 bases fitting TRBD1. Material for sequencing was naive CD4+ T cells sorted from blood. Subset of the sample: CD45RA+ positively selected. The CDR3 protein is CAWSVRSRGPGTEAFF. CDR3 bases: TGTGCCTGGAGTGTAAGGTCTAGGGGGCCGGGTACTGAAGCTTTCTTT.